The sequence of this T cell receptor beta chain was determined in a study of blood T cell repertoires in COVID-19. The overall study: Samples taken during acute and convalescent COVID-19 were collected in the United States, Italy and Spain. PBMCs, B-cell-depleted T cells, or T cells provided the cDNA or gDNA that made up the material.

Original methodology: Reference gene primer amplification gave estimated nucleated cell counts. Some clones are missing from TCRdb's copy, which holds only in-frame ones; the method was immunoSEQ multiplex PCR. V, J and clone size are taken as reported in that table, and D and trimming were inferred from the DNA itself. Of fewer than 600,000 clones in the sample, roughly 89% were seen once. The Seattle site enrolled patients during active infection and followed them longitudinally. A remark on this clone: One end of the junction is discordant with germline, which a read error may explain.

Sequencing was performed on peripheral blood. The sequence was obtained from a man aged 18 to 29 with COVID-19, enrolled during active disease.

The CDR3, as DNA: TGCAGTGCTCCGACAGCCATTAATTTT. Translated, it gives CSAPTAINF. The gene calls are TRBV20-1 and TRBJ2-3, with D possibly TRBD1 on 5 matching bases. Germline CDR1 DFQATT, CDR2 SNEGSKA (reference sequence). This CDR3 contains 9 residues.